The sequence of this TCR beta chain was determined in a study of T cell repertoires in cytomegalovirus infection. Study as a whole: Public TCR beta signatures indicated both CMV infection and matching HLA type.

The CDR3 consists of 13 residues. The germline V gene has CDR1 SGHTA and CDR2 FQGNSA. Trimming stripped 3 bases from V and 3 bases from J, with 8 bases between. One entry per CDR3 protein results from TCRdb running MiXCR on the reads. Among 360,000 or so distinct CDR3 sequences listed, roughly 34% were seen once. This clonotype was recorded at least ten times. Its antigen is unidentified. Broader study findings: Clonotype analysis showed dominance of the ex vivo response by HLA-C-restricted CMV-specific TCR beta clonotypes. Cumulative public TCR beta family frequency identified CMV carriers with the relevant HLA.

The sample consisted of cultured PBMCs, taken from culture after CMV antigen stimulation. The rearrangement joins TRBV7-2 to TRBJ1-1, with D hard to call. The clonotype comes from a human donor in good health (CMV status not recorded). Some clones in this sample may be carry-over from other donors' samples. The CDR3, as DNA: TGTGCCAGCAGCTTGAGGGAATACACTGAAGCTTTCTTT. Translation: CASSLREYTEAFF.